This section outlines one TCR beta chain sequence together with its context. Antigen unknown. At one end, the junction sequence differs from germline, possibly due to a read error. This specimen belongs to a study of cytomegalovirus exposure and HLA in healthy donors. Overall study findings and caveats: Both high specificity and high sensitivity reportedly marked the classifier's diagnosis of cytomegalovirus status. The study found most TCR sequences rare, yet found some public TCRs in many donors. CMV antigen specificity was confirmed in vitro for three CMV-associated chains.

CDR3 length: 12 residues. Germline V gene data show CDR1 as SGHTA and CDR2 as FQGNSA. The table came from immunoSEQ multiplex PCR; TCRdb's copy has only in-frame clones and leaves some out. The sample holds 76,000 or so clones, roughly 94% seen once. The sequence came from a woman aged 18-30 years in good health and CMV-seropositive. This chain connects TRBV7-2 to TRBJ2-3, with 7 bases lining up with TRBD2. The sequencing sample was made of PBMCs. DNA of the CDR3: TGTGCCAGCAGCCCCAGGAGACTAGCAATACTTTTT. Translation: CASSPRRLAILF. The whole variable domain, filled in from reference TRBV7-2 and TRBJ2-3, reads GAGVSQSPSNKVTEKGKDVELRCDPISGHTALYWYRQSLGQGLEFLIYFQGNSAPDKSGLPSDRFSAERTGGSVSTLTIQRTQQEDSAVYLCASSPRRLAILFGPGTRLTVL.